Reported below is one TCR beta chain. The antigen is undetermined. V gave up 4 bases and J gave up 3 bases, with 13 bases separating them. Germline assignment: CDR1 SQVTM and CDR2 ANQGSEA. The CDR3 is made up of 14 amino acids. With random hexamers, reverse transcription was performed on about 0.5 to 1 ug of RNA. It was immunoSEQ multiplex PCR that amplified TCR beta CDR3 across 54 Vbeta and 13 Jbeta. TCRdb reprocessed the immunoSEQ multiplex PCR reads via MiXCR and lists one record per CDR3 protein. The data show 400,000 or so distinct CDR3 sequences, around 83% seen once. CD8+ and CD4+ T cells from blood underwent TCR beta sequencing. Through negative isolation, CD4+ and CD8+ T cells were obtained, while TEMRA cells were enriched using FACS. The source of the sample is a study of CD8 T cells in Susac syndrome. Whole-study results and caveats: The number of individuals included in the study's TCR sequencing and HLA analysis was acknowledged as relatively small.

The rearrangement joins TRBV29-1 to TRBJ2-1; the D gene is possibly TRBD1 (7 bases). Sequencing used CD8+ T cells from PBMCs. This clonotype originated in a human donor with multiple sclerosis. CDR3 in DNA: TGCAGCGTTGCAGGGGGGCTGGACTACAATGAGCAGTTCTTC. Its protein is CSVAGGLDYNEQFF.